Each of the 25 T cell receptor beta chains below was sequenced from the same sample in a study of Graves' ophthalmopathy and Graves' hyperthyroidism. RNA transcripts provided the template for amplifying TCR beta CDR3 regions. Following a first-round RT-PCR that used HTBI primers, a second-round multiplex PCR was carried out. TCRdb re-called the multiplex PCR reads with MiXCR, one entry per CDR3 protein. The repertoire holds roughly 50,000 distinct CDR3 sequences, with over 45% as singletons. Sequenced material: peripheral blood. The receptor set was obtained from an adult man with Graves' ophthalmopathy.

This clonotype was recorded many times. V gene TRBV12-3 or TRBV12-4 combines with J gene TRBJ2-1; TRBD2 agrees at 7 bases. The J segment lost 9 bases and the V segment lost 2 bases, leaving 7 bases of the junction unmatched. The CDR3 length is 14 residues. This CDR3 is CASSLRQGRGEQFF. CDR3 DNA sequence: TGTGCCAGCAGTTTACGCCAAGGGAGGGGTGAGCAGTTCTTC.

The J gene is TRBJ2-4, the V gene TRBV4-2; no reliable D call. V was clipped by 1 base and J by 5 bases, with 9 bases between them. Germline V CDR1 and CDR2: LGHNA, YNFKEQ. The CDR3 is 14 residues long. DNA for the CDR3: TGTGCCAGCAGCCAAGGCAAGGACGAAAACATTCAGTACTTC. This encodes CASSQGKDENIQYF.

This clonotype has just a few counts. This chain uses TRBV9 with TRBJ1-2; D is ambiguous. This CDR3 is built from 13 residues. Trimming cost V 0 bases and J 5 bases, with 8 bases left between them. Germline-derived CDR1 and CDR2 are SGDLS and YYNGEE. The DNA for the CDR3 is TGTGCCAGCAGCGTAGCGGAAGGGTATGGCTACACCTTC. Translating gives CASSVAEGYGYTF.

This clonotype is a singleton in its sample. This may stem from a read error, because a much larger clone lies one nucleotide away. The CDR3 sequence is CASTPPGTADTEACF. The CDR3 DNA sequence: TGTGCCAGCACCCCCCCCGGGACAGCAGACACTGAAGCTTGCTTT. The rearrangement uses TRBV6-9 and TRBJ1-1; 7 nucleotides align to TRBD1. Germline V CDR1 and CDR2: MNHGY, SVAAGI. The CDR3 length is 15 residues.

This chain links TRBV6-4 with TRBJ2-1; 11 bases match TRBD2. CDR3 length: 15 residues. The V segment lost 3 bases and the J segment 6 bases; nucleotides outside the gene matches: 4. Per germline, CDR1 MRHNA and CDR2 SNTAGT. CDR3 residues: CASSEDTSGSNEQFF. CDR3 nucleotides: TGTGCCAGCAGTGAAGATACTAGCGGGAGCAATGAGCAGTTCTTC.

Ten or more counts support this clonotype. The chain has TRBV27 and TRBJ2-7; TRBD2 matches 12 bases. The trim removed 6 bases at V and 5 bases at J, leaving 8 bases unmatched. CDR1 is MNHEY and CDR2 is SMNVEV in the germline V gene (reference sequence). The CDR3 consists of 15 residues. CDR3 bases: TGTGCCAGCAGGACGAAGACTAGCGGGAGTGACGAGCAGTACTTC. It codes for CASRTKTSGSDEQYF.

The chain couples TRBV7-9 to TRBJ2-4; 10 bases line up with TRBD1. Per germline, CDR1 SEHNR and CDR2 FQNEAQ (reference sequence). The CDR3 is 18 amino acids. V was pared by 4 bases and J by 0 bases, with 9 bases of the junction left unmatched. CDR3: CASSSRTGGTLAKNIQYF. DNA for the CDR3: TGTGCCAGCAGCTCCCGGACAGGGGGTACACTAGCCAAAAACATTCAGTACTTC. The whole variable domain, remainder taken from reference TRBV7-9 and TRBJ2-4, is DTGVSQNPRHKITKRGQNVTFRCDPISEHNRLYWYRQTLGQGPEFLTYFQNEAQLEKSRLLSDRFSAERPKGSFSTLEIQRTEQGDSAMYLCASSSRTGGTLAKNIQYFGAGTRLSVL.

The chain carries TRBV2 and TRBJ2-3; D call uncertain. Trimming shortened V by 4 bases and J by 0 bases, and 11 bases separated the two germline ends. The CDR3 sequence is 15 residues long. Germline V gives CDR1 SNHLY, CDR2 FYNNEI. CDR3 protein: CASSASGQSTDTQYF. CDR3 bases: TGTGCCAGCAGTGCCAGTGGCCAAAGCACAGATACGCAGTATTTT.

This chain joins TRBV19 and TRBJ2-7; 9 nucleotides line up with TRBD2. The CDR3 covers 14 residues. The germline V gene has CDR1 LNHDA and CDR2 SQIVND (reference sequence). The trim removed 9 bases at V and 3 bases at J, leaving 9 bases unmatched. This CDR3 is CASSEASGIYEQYF. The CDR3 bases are TGTGCCAGCAGTGAGGCTAGCGGGATCTACGAGCAGTACTTC.

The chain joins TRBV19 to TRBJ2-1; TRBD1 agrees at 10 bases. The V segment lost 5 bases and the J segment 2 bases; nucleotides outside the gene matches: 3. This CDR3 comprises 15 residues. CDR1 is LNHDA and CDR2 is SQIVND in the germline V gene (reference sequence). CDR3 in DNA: TGTGCCAGTAGTCAGACAGGGGGCACCTACAATGAGCAGTTCTTC. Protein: CASSQTGGTYNEQFF. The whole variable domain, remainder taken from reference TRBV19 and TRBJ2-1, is DGGITQSPKYLFRKEGQNVTLSCEQNLNHDAMYWYRQDPGQGLRLIYYSQIVNDFQKGDIAEGYSVSREKKESFPLTVTSAQKNPTAFYLCASSQTGGTYNEQFFGPGTRLTVL.

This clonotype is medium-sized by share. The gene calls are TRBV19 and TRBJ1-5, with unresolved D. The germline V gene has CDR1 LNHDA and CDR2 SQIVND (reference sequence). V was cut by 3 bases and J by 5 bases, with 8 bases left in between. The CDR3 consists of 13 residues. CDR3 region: CASSIRGDQPQHF. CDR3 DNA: TGTGCCAGTAGTATTCGCGGTGATCAGCCCCAGCATTTT.

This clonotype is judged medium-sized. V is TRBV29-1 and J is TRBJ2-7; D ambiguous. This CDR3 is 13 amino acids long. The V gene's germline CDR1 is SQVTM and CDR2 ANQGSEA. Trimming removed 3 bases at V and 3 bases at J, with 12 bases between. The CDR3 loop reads CSVDSGRSYEQYF. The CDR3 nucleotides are TGCAGCGTTGATTCCGGACGCAGCTACGAGCAGTACTTC.

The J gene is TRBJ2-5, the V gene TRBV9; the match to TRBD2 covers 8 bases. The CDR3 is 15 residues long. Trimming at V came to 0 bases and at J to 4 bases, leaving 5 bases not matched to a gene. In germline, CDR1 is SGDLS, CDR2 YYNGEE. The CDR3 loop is CASSVEERESETQYF. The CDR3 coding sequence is TGTGCCAGCAGCGTAGAGGAGCGGGAGTCAGAGACCCAGTACTTC.

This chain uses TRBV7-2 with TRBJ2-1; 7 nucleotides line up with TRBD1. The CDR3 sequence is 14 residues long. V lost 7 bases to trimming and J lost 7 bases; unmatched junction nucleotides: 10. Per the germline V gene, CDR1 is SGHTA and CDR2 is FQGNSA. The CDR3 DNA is TGTGCCAGCACCCGCCGCGAGGGGGCAAATGAGCAGTTCTTC. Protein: CASTRREGANEQFF. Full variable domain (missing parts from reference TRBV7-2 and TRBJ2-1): GAGVSQSPSNKVTEKGKDVELRCDPISGHTALYWYRQSLGQGLEFLIYFQGNSAPDKSGLPSDRFSAERTGGSVSTLTIQRTQQEDSAVYLCASTRREGANEQFFGPGTRLTVL.

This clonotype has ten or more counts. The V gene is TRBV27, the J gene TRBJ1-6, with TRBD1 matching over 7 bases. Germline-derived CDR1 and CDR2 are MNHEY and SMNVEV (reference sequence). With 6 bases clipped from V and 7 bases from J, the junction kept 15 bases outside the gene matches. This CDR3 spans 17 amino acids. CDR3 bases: TGTGCCAGCAGCCACGACAGGGCAGGGCCGGGAAATTCACCCCTCCACTTT. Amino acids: CASSHDRAGPGNSPLHF.

In DNA, the CDR3 is TGTGCCAGTAGTATCGGCGCGGGAGACTCTGGGGCCAACGTCCTGACTTTC. Translation: CASSIGAGDSGANVLTF. The chain has TRBV19 and TRBJ2-6; 7 nucleotides match TRBD2. CDR1 LNHDA and CDR2 SQIVND come from the germline V gene (reference sequence). Trimming at V came to 3 bases and at J to 0 bases, leaving 5 bases not matched to a gene. The CDR3 is 17 residues long.

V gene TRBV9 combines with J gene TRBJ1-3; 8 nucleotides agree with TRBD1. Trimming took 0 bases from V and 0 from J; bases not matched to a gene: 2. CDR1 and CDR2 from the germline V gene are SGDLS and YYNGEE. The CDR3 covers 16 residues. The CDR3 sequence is CASSVAGGPSGNTIYF. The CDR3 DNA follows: TGTGCCAGCAGCGTAGCAGGGGGCCCCTCTGGAAACACCATATATTTT.

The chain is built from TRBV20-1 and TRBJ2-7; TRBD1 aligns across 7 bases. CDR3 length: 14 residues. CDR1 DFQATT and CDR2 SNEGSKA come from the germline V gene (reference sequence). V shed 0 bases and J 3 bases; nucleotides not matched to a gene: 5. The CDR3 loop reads CSARDRDSIYEQYF. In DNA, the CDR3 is TGCAGTGCTAGAGATCGGGACAGTATCTACGAGCAGTACTTC.

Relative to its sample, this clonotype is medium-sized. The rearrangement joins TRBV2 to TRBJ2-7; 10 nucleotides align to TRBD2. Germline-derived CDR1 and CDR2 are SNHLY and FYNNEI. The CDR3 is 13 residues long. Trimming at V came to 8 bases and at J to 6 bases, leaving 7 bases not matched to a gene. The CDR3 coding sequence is TGTGCCAGCGGTCGGACTAGCGGTGGCGAGCAGTACTTC. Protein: CASGRTSGGEQYF.

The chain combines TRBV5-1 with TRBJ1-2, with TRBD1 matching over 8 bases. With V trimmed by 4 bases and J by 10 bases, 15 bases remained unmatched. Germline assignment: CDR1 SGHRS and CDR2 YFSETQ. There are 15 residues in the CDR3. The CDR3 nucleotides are TGCGCCAGCAGCCAGCCCCGGGACAGGTCGGCTGACTACACCTTC. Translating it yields CASSQPRDRSADYTF. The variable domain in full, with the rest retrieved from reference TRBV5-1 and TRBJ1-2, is KAGVTQTPRYLIKTRGQQVTLSCSPISGHRSVSWYQQTPGQGLQFLFEYFSETQRNKGNFPGRFSGRQFSNSRSEMNVSTLELGDSALYLCASSQPRDRSADYTFGSGTRLTVV.

The CDR3 spells CASSGSSYNEQFF. DNA of the CDR3: TGTGCCAGCAGCGGGAGCTCCTACAATGAGCAGTTCTTC. The rearrangement joins TRBV6-5 to TRBJ2-1; D is perhaps TRBD2 (6 bases). CDR1 is MNHEY and CDR2 is SVGAGI in the germline V gene. V was shortened by 6 bases and J by 0 bases, with 6 bases between the two germline ends. The length of the CDR3 is 13 residues.

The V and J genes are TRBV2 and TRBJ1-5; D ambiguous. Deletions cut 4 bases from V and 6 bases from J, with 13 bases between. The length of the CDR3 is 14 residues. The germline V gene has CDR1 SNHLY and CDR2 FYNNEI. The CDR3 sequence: CASSGEQRGQPQHF. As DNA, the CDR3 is TGTGCCAGCAGTGGGGAACAGCGGGGTCAGCCCCAGCATTTT.

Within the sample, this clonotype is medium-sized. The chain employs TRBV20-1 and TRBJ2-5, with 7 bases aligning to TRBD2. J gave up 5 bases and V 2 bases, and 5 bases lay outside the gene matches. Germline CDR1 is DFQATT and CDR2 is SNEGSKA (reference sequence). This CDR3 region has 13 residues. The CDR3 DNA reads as TGCAGTGCTAGAAGGCGGGGAGGGGAGACCCAGTACTTC. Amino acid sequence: CSARRRGGETQYF.

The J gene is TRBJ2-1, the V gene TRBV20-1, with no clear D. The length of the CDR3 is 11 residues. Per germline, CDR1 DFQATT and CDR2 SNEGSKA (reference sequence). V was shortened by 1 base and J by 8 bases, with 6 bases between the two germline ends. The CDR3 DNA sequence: TGCAGTGCTAGAGGTTACCATGAGCAGTTCTTC. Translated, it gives CSARGYHEQFF.

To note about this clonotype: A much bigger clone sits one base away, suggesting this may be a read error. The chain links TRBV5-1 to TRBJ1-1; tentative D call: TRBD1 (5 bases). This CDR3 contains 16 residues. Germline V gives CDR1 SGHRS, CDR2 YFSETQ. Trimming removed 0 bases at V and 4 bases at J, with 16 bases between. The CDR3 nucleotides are TGCGCCAGCAGCTTGGGCTTCGACAGCATGAGCACTGAAGCTTTCTTT. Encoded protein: CASSLGFDSMSTEAFF.